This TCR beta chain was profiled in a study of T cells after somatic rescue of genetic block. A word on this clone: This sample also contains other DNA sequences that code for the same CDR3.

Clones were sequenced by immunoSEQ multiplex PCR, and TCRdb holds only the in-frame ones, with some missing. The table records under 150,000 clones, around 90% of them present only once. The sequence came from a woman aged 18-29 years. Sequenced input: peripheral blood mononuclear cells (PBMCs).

This chain's CDR3 is CASSVGGNSGNTIYF. CDR3 bases: TGTGCCAGCAGCGTAGGGGGGAACTCTGGAAACACCATATATTTT. The chain combines TRBV9 with TRBJ1-3, with D tentatively TRBD1 (5 bases). The V gene's germline CDR1 is SGDLS and CDR2 YYNGEE. Deletions cut 0 bases from V and 0 bases from J, with 7 bases between. CDR3 length: 15 residues.